This T cell receptor (beta chain) was captured in a study of PD-1 blockade in mismatch repair-deficient tumors. Study context: All were previously treated, progressing patients with 12 mismatch repair-deficient cancer types.

The CDR3 loop spans 19 amino acids. In germline, CDR1 is LGHNA, CDR2 YNFKEQ. J gave up 4 bases and V 0 bases, and 9 bases lay outside the gene matches. All patients were mismatch repair deficient, assessed by either PCR or immunohistochemistry. Three pembrolizumab responders had their TCRs sequenced. The repertoire was sequenced with immunoSEQ multiplex PCR; TCRdb's copy has only in-frame clones and lacks some. The table includes about 130,000 clones, roughly 86% detected once. Worth noting for this clone: Its cognate antigen is unknown.

Overall study findings and caveats: Tumor-resident clones, often absent from pretreatment blood, expanded after pembrolizumab and then contracted.

The J gene is TRBJ2-2, the V gene TRBV4-2; 12 bases are a match to TRBD2. The receptor was isolated from an adult with mismatch repair-deficient cancer. This sample comprised peripheral blood, obtained 70 to 72 weeks after starting pembrolizumab. In DNA, the CDR3 is TGTGCCAGCAGCCAAGATTGGCTAGCGGGAGGGCCGAGCACCGGGGAGCTGTTTTTT. It codes for CASSQDWLAGGPSTGELFF.